These T cell receptor beta chains were read from a single sample in a study of cytomegalovirus exposure and HLA in healthy donors. The data were produced by immunoSEQ multiplex PCR, yet TCRdb's version contains in-frame clones alone and is incomplete. The sample holds some 100,000 clones, 65% to 80% seen once. The specimen was PBMCs. The receptors were gathered from a man aged 45-60 years in good health and CMV-seronegative. Each CDR3 is given with its conserved first and last residue. Fields, in order: V gene, CDR3 protein.

V: TRBV2; CDR3: CASSERGLENTGELFF
V: TRBV13; CDR3: CASSHQGDVTYNEQFF
V: TRBV27; CDR3: CASSFQRGPTDTQYF
V: TRBV19; CDR3: CASTALQGHTEAFF
V: TRBV5-1; CDR3: CASSLGTNNEQFF
V: TRBV18; CDR3: CASSPVTGGGETQYF
V: TRBV19; CDR3: CASSPDEGDEAFF
V: TRBV6-5; CDR3: CASSYQINQPQHF
V: TRBV6-5; CDR3: CASRDSSSNYGYTF
V: TRBV7-8; CDR3: CASSWRLAGGTDTQYF
V: TRBV28; CDR3: CASKNPPGNYGYTF
V: TRBV6-4; CDR3: CASTSDFGSTEAFF
V: TRBV4-1; CDR3: CASSQDRSGGGGYTF
V: TRBV6-1; CDR3: CASNRGQGEYQPQHF
V: TRBV28; CDR3: CASRNNYEYGYTF
V: TRBV5-5; CDR3: CASSHGGLGSNQPQHF
V: TRBV5-1; CDR3: CASSLAGGLAQYF
V: TRBV18; CDR3: CASSPDRVRGLTEAFF
V: TRBV6-1; CDR3: CASSRGGTGQETQYF
V: TRBV28; CDR3: CASSTQRIFKKTQYF
V: TRBV28; CDR3: CASWTGQGEQYF
V: TRBV11-2; CDR3: CASSVRDSSYEQYF
V: TRBV28; CDR3: CASSLNAGEAFF
V: TRBV6-5; CDR3: CASSYRGNSAEAFF
V: TRBV10-2; CDR3: CASNAGRDTDTQYF
V: TRBV28; CDR3: CAALGGTQDGYTF
V: TRBV2; CDR3: CASSADRSLRTEAFF
V: TRBV9; CDR3: CASSTQGRDTEAFF
V: TRBV7-8; CDR3: CASSPSTGALYEQYF
V: TRBV30; CDR3: CAWADLMSGVNNEQFF
V: TRBV18; CDR3: CASSNDRANYGYTF
V: TRBV28; CDR3: CATQDSDDYEQYF
V: TRBV7-9; CDR3: CASSSDRGRADTQYF
V: TRBV7-2; CDR3: CASSSPGGAREQYF
V: TRBV7-9; CDR3: CASSLLTGDGNEQFF
V: TRBV18; CDR3: CASSPGQGLLAPLHF
V: TRBV11-2; CDR3: CASSSLTSGRPYEQYF
V: TRBV9; CDR3: CASSENGGVADTQYF
V: TRBV10-3; CDR3: CAIGADLANYGYTF
V: TRBV28; CDR3: CASSGDRALNQPQHF
V: TRBV7-2; CDR3: CASSITSGSYYEQYF
V: TRBV5-1; CDR3: CASTLQGASNEKLFF
V: TRBV11-1; CDR3: CASSLDRSGNTIYF
V: TRBV4-3; CDR3: CASSQDHDIGTGRRETQYF
V: TRBV27; CDR3: CASSLLGTGQLNEKLFF
V: TRBV4-2; CDR3: CASSRDRNTDTQYF
V: TRBV29-1; CDR3: CSVVTGPYEQYF
V: TRBV5-4; CDR3: CASSFGTSVYNEQFF
V: TRBV4-3; CDR3: CASSPLAGGTDTQYF
V: TRBV5-6; CDR3: CASSLLGQGAANEKLFF
V: TRBV6-5; CDR3: CASSYHRHSRETQYF
V: TRBV4-2; CDR3: CASSQESRGATNEKLFF
V: TRBV5-8; CDR3: CASSYGLAGGEEQYF
V: TRBV18; CDR3: CASSLQTSGRSYNEQFF
V: TRBV2; CDR3: CASSPTSVGGTEAFF
V: TRBV9; CDR3: CASSVAGEGVYEQYF
V: TRBV30; CDR3: CAWGRQGLETQYF